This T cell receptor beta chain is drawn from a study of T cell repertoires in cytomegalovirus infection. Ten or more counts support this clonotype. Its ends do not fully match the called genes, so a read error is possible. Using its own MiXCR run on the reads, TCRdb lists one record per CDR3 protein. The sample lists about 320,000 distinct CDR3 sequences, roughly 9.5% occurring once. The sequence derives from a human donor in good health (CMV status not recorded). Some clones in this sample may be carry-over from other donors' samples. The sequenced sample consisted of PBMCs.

CDR3 region: CASSLAGLALF. CDR3 bases: TGTGCCAGCAGCCTCGCGGGACTAGCTCTCTTC. V gene TRBV7-2 combines with J gene TRBJ2-1; the match to TRBD2 covers 9 bases. Germline V lookup: CDR1 SGHTA, CDR2 FQGNSA. The CDR3 covers 11 residues. Combining the CDR3 with reference TRBV7-2 and TRBJ2-1 gives the whole variable domain GAGVSQSPSNKVTEKGKDVELRCDPISGHTALYWYRQSLGQGLEFLIYFQGNSAPDKSGLPSDRFSAERTGGSVSTLTIQRTQQEDSAVYLCASSLAGLALFGPGTRLTVL.